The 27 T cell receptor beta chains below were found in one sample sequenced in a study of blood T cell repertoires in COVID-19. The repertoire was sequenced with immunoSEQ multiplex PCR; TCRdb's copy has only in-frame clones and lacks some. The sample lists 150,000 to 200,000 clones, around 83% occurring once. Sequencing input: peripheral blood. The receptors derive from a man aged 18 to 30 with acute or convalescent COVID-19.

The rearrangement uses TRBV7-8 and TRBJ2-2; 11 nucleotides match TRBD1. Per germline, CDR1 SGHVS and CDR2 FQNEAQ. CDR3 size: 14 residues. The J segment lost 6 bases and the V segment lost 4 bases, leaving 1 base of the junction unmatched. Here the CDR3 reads CASSWDRGAGELFF. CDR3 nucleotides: TGTGCCAGCAGCTGGGACAGGGGGGCCGGGGAGCTGTTTTTT.

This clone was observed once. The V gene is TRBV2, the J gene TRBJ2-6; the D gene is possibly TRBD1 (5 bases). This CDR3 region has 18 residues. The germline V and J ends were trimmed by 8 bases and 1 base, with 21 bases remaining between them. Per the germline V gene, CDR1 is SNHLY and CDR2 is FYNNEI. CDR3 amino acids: CASESERIGASGANVLTF. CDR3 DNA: TGTGCCAGCGAATCCGAAAGGATAGGGGCGTCTGGGGCCAACGTCCTGACTTTC.

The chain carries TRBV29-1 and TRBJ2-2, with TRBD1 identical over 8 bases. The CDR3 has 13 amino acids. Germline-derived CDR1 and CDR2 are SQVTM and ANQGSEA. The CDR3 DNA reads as TGCACCACAGGACAGGGCGACACCGGGGAGCTGTTTTTT. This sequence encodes CTTGQGDTGELFF.

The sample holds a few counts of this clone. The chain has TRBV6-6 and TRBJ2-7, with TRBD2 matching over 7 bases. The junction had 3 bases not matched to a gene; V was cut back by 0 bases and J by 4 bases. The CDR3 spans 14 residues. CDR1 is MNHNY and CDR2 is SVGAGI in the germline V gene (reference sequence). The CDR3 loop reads CASSYSERGYEQYF. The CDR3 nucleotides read TGTGCCAGCAGTTACTCGGAGCGGGGATACGAGCAGTACTTC.

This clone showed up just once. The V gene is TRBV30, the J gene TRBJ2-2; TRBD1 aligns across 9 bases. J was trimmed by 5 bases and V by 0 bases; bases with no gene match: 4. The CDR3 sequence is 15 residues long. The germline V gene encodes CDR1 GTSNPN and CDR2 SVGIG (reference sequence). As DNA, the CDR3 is TGTGCCTGGAGTGTTTGGGGGACAGGGACCGGGGAGCTGTTTTTT. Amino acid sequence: CAWSVWGTGTGELFF.

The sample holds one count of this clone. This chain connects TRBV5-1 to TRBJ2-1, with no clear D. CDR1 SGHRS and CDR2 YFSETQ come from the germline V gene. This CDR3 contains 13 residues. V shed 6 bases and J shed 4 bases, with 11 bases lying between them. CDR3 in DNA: TGCGCCAGCACCTCAAGACAATACAATGAGCAGTTCTTC. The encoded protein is CASTSRQYNEQFF.

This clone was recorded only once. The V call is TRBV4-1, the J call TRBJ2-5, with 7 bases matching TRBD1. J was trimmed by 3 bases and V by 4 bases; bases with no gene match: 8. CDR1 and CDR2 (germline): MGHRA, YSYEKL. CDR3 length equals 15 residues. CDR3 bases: TGCGCCAGCAGCCCCCCTGGACAGGCTAAAGAGACCCAGTACTTC. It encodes CASSPPGQAKETQYF.

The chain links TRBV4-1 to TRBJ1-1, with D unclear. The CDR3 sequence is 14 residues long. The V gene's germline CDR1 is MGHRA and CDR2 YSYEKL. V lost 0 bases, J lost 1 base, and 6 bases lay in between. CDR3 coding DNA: TGCGCCAGCAGCCAAGACCCCCAGAACACTGAAGCTTTCTTT. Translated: CASSQDPQNTEAFF.

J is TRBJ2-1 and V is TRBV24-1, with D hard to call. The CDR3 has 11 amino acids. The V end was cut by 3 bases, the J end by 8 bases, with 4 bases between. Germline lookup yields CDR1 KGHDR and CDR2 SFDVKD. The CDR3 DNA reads TGTGCCACCAGTGATCAGGATGAGCAGTTCTTC. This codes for CATSDQDEQFF.

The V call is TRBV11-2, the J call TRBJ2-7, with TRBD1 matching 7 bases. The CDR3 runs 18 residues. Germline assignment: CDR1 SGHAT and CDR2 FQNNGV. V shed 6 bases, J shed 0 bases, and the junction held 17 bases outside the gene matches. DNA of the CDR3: TGTGCCAGCAGTACCCGGGACAGCGCCTTTATGGGCTCCTACGAGCAGTACTTC. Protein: CASSTRDSAFMGSYEQYF. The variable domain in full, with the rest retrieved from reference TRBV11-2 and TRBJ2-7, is EAGVAQSPRYKIIEKRQSVAFWCNPISGHATLYWYQQILGQGPKLLIQFQNNGVVDDSQLPKDRFSAERLKGVDSTLKIQPAKLEDSAVYLCASSTRDSAFMGSYEQYFGPGTRLTVT.

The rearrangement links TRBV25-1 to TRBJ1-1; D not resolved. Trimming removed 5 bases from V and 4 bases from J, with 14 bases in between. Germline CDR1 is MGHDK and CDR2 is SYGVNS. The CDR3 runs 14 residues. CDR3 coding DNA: TGTGCCAGCAGTTGGTCCGGGAGAGGCACTGAAGCTTTCTTT. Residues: CASSWSGRGTEAFF.

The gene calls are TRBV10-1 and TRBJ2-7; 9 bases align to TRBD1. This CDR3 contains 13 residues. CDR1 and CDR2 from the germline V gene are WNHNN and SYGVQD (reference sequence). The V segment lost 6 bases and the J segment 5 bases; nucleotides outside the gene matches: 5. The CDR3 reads CASSRDRVHEQYF. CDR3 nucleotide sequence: TGCGCCAGCAGCCGGGACAGGGTCCACGAGCAGTACTTC.

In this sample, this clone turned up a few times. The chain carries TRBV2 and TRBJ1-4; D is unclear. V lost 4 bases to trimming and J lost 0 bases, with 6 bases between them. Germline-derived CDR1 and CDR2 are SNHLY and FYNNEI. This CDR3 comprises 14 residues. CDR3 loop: CASSVQATNEKLFF. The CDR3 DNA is TGTGCCAGCAGTGTCCAGGCAACTAATGAAAAACTGTTTTTT.

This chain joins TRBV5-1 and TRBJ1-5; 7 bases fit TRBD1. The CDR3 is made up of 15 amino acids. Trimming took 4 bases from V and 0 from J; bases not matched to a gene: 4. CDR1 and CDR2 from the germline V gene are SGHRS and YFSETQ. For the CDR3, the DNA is TGCGCCAGCAGCGAGGGACAGCATAGCAATCAGCCCCAGCATTTT. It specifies CASSEGQHSNQPQHF.

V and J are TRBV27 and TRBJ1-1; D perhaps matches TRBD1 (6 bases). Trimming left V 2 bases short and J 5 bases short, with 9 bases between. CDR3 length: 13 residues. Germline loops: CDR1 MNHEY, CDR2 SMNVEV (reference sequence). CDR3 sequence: CASSLQGRTEAFF. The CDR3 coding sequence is TGTGCCAGCAGTTTACAGGGGCGGACTGAAGCTTTCTTT.

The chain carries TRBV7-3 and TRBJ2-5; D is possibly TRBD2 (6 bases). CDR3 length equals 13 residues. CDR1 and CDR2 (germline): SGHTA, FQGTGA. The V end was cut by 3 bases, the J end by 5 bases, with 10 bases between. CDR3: CASSLNREETQYF. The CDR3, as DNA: TGTGCCAGCAGCTTGAATCGGGAGGAGACCCAGTACTTC.

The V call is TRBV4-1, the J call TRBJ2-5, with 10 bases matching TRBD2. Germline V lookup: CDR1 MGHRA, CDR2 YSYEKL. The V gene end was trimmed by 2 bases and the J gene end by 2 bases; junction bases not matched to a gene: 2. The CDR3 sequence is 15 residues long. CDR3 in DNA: TGCGCCAGCAGCCAAACGGGACTAGCGCAAGAGACCCAGTACTTC. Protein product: CASSQTGLAQETQYF.

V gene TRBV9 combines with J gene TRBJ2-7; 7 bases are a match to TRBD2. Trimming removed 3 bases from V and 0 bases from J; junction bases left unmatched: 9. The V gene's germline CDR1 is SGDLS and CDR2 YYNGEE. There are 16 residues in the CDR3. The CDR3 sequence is CASSAHSGTNSYEQYF. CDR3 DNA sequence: TGTGCCAGCAGCGCGCACAGCGGGACTAACTCCTACGAGCAGTACTTC. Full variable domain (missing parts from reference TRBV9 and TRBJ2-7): DSGVTQTPKHLITATGQRVTLRCSPRSGDLSVYWYQQSLDQGLQFLIQYYNGEERAKGNILERFSAQQFPDLHSELNLSSLELGDSALYFCASSAHSGTNSYEQYFGPGTRLTVT.

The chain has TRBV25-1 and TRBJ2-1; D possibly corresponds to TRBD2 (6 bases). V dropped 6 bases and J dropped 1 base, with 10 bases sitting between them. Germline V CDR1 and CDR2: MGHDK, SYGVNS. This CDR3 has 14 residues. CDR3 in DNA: TGTGCCAGCAGAGCAGGAGGGTCCTACAATGAGCAGTTCTTC. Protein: CASRAGGSYNEQFF.

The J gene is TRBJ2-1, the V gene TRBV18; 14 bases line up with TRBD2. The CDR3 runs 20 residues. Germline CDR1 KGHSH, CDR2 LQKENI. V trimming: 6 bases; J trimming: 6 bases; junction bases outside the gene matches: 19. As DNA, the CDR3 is TGTGCCAGCTCCCGTCTAGTGGGACTAGCGGGGGCACATAGGGGCAATGAGCAGTTCTTC. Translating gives CASSRLVGLAGAHRGNEQFF.

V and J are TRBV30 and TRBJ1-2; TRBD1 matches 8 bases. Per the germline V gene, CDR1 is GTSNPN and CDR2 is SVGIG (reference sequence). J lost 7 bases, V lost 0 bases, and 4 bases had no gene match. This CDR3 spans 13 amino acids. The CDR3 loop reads CAWSVGQGAGYTF. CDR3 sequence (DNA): TGTGCCTGGAGTGTAGGGCAGGGGGCTGGCTACACCTTC.

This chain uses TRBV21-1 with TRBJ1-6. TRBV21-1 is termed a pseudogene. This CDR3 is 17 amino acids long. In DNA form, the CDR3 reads TGTGCCAGCAGCAAAGGGTGGAGTTTCTCCTATAATTCACCCCTCCACTTT. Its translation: CASSKGWSFSYNSPLHF.

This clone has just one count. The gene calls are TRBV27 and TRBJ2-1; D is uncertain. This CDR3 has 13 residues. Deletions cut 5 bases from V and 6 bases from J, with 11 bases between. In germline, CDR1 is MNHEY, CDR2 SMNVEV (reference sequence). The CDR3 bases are TGTGCCAGCAGTCCGTGGGCAGTCAATGAGCAGTTCTTC. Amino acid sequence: CASSPWAVNEQFF.

CDR3 nucleotide sequence: TGTGCCACCAGTTCAAACGCAGACTATGGCTACACCTTC. It is translated as CATSSNADYGYTF. The J gene is TRBJ1-2, the V gene TRBV24-1; D unclear. The CDR3 runs to 13 residues. Germline-derived CDR1 and CDR2 are KGHDR and SFDVKD. V dropped 6 bases and J dropped 3 bases, with 10 bases sitting between them.

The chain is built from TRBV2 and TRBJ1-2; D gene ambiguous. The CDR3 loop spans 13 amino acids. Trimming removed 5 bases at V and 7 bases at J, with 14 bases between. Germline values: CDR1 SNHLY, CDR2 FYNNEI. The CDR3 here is CASSMRFDCGYTF. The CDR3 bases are TGTGCCAGCAGTATGCGATTCGACTGTGGCTACACCTTC.

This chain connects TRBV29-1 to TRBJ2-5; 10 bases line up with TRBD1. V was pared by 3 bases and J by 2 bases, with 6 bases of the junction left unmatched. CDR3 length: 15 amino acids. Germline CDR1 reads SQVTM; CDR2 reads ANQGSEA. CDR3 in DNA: TGCAGCGTTGAGGGGACAGGGGAGGTACAAGAGACCCAGTACTTC. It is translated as CSVEGTGEVQETQYF. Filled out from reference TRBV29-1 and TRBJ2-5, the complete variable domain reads SAVISQKPSRDICQRGTSLTIQCQVDSQVTMMFWYRQQPGQSLTLIATANQGSEATYESGFVIDKFPISRPNLTFSTLTVSNMSPEDSSIYLCSVEGTGEVQETQYFGPGTRLLVL.

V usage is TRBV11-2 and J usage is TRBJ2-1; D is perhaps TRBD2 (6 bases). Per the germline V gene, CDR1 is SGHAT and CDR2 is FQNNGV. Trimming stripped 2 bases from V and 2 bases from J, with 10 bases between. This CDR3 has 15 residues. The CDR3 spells CASSLSGDPYNEQFF. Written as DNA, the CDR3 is TGTGCCAGCAGCTTATCGGGGGACCCCTACAATGAGCAGTTCTTC.